A selection of T cell receptor beta chains follows, all from one sample in a study of T-cell memory formation after mild COVID-19. TCRdb reanalysed the 5' RACE reads using MiXCR and keeps one entry per CDR3 protein. The table has 400,000 to 500,000 distinct CDR3 sequences, roughly 24% seen once. Sequenced material: PBMCs or a T cell subset sorted from them (not recorded which). The origin of the receptors is an adult woman who had mild COVID-19 (a few samples of this study predate the infection). Cell type and time point are not known. The CDR3 runs from the conserved cysteine through the conserved F or W. The order of the fields is D gene, J gene, V gene, clone size, CDR3 protein, CDR3 DNA. The D gene is left open where the match is weak. Clone size is stated in some rows and not others, as once, few, many or a class when expanded.

>NA|TRBJ2-3|TRBV7-2|NA
CASSLVTGNTDTQYF
TGTGCCAGCAGCTTAGTTACGGGTAACACAGATACGCAGTATTTT
>TRBD1|TRBJ1-2|TRBV18|NA
CASSPGQGIHGYTF
TGTGCCAGCTCACCGGGACAGGGGATACATGGCTACACCTTC
>NA|TRBJ2-5|TRBV2|NA
CASNEDSPETQYF
TGTGCTAGTAACGAGGACTCCCCAGAGACCCAGTACTTC
>TRBD1|TRBJ1-1|TRBV5-5|NA
CASSSYGTAMNTEAFF
TGTGCCAGCAGTTCTTACGGGACAGCGATGAACACTGAAGCTTTCTTT
>NA|TRBJ2-2|TRBV7-6|many
CASSQVAANTGELFF
TGTGCCAGCAGCCAGGTAGCGGCGAACACCGGGGAGCTGTTTTTT
>TRBD1|TRBJ2-5|TRBV5-1|NA
CASSQDNRGETQYF
TGCGCCAGCAGCCAAGATAACAGGGGTGAGACCCAGTACTTC
>NA|TRBJ2-1|TRBV7-9|few
CASSPTEFYNEQFF
TGTGCCAGCAGCCCGACGGAATTCTACAATGAGCAGTTCTTC
>TRBD1|TRBJ1-2|TRBV13|NA
CASSFVRTGLWYGYTF
TGTGCCAGCAGCTTTGTTCGGACAGGGTTGTGGTATGGCTACACCTTC
>NA|TRBJ2-5|TRBV7-9|NA
CASSLAGGRSTETQYF
TGTGCCAGCAGCTTAGCGGGTGGCCGGAGTACGGAGACCCAGTACTTC
>NA|TRBJ2-3|TRBV6-2/TRBV6-3|NA
CASRPGHPTDTQYF
TGTGCCAGCAGACCAGGACACCCCACAGATACGCAGTATTTT
>NA|TRBJ2-1|TRBV24-1|NA
CATSDLDLNEQFF
TGTGCCACCAGTGATTTGGACTTGAATGAGCAGTTCTTC